This note documents a single TCR beta chain sequence. This entry comes from a study of cytomegalovirus exposure and HLA in healthy donors. Study-level information: Membership in the Caucasian-associated ancestry cluster was found for around four fifths of nearly 400 genotyped donors.

The CDR3 runs to 17 residues. Germline loops: CDR1 SGHDT, CDR2 YYEEEE. V shed 4 bases, J shed 4 bases, and the junction held 12 bases outside the gene matches. A multiplex PCR was run with 60 Vbeta primers and 13 Jbeta primers. Measured with immunoSEQ multiplex PCR; TCRdb has only the in-frame clones, and not every one. The sample holds about 100,000 clones; around 80% are singletons and the top ten take approximately 7.9%. Sequenced sample: PBMCs. This sequence originates from a man in his thirties or forties in good health and CMV-seronegative. The chain recombines TRBV5-6 with TRBJ2-5; 11 nucleotides line up with TRBD2. The CDR3 DNA is TGTGCCAGCAGCAGCTATCTACTAGCGGGAGCGTTAGAGACCCAGTACTTC. Its translation: CASSSYLLAGALETQYF.